This T cell receptor beta chain is from a study of tissue T cells after allogeneic stem cell transplantation. Of note for this clone: Each gene name is a mouse one. The read gets to within 1 residue of the CDR3 end, and the germline J gene fills in the rest.

Indicated time point: mouse harvest day 14 after allogeneic transplant. Tail vein injection delivered 10^7 T-cell-depleted bone marrow cells and 10^6 splenic CD5+ T cells. CDR1 and CDR2 (germline): KGHPV, FQNQEV (reference sequence). This CDR3 contains 14 residues. Trimming stripped 2 bases from V and 1 base from J, with 8 bases between. Assay used: immunoSEQ multiplex PCR; TCRdb lists only in-frame clones, some missing. The sample has thousands of clones; 36% are singletons. The V gene is TRBV26, the J gene TRBJ1-1; D remains unclear. Sequenced material: skin. The sequence was obtained from a female BALB/c mouse given C57BL/6 T cells with graft-versus-host disease after an allogeneic hematopoietic cell transplant. The sequenced part of the CDR3 DNA is TGTGCCAGCAGTCTGAACAGCTTAAACACAGAAGTCTTC. The encoded protein is CASSLNSLNTEVF. The CDR3, in full, reads CASSLNSLNTEVFF.